The entry below gives a single T cell receptor beta chain sequence along with its context. Germline V gene lookup returns CDR1 SGHTA and CDR2 FQGNSA. CDR3 length: 13 residues. Losses at the gene ends were 10 bases for V and 9 bases for J; bases not matched to a gene: 9. This entry comes from a study of PD-L1 blockade in urothelial cancer. Using immunoSEQ multiplex PCR, the repertoire was profiled, and TCRdb retains in-frame clones only, with some absent. The sample consists of around 41,000 clones, approximately 90% of them appearing once. The sequencing here drew on PBMCs, taken around atezolizumab (anti-PD-L1) treatment. The receptor comes from a woman aged 55 to 70 with urothelial cancer. This rearrangement joins TRBV7-2 to TRBJ1-6; TRBD1 aligns across 7 bases. DNA of the CDR3: TGTGCCATTACAGGGGAACATGGTTCACCCCTCCACTTT. Its translation: CAITGEHGSPLHF.